Included here is one T cell receptor beta chain sequence, with context. Which antigen it targets is not known. There are no base qualities to consult, and no much larger clone falls within one base. These data belong to a study of cytomegalovirus exposure and HLA in healthy donors listed by TCRdb under 2017. Regarding the study in general: In an earlier analysis of some 610 of the donors, less than 350 Gb of sequence data and approximately 120 million unique TCR beta sequences from roughly 200 million T cells were reported. In a later analysis, previously published TCR beta repertoires from 666 donors were re-analyzed and high-resolution HLA genotyping was added so that TCR occurrence patterns could be studied. An early release covering 500 to 750 HLA-typed donors comprised 250 to 350 gigabases of sequencing data and approximately 80 million unique TCR sequences. A later genetic analysis took genome-wide SNP genotypes for 398 of the 666 donors and used that subset as a discovery cohort. The aim of the study was to test whether cataloging public T cell receptors could identify signatures of past pathogen exposure. The study combined high-throughput TCR immunosequencing, statistical association of individual TCRs with disease status, and machine learning to predict cytomegalovirus infection status. Both class I and class II loci were covered by HLA typing, at four-digit resolution. Donor age, sex, ethnicity and CMV serostatus were compiled together with the repertoire data. An earlier analysis of 500 to 650 of the donors applied high-throughput TCR beta sequencing to assess whether each TCR beta V gene segment acted as functional or pseudogenic. Among the roughly 390 genotyped donors, about 85% belonged to the genetic ancestry cluster associated with self-reported Caucasian donors. All discovery cohort repertoires had been generated on a single sequencing platform. On average, around 240,000 unique TCR beta nucleotide sequences were sequenced per donor among a few hundred genotyped donors of the cohort, with roughly 18% of those sequences being non-productive. Rather than drawing on any new phenotypic data, the later analysis identified candidate immune exposures from TCR beta sequences and the way those sequences occurred across donors. The study used immunosequencing to profile the T cell repertoires of 600 to 850 subjects and linked those repertoires to cytomegalovirus serostatus. Besides the first cohort of more than 650 subjects, a separate validation cohort made up of 90 to 150 different subjects was used. Because of strong linkage in the cohort, roughly five DR-DQ haplotypes were treated as single units for association and clustering. The number of typed donors differed by locus: about 620-630 for A, B, C, DRB1 and DQB1; some 540 for DQA1; 606 for DPA1; and about 470 for DPB1. General conclusions and limits of the study: A total of 150 to 200 TCR beta chains were listed by the study as associated with cytomegalovirus. In both the original and validation cohorts, the classifier was reported to diagnose cytomegalovirus status with high specificity and sensitivity. In this cohort, only TCR beta chains were sequenced, and detectable features were limited by the absence of alpha or paired-chain data. A cluster of highly shared sequence variants was judged likely to be a technical artifact of the sequencing pipeline. Compared with the 666-donor mean, donors in an Asian-associated ancestry cluster had fewer N-insertions in productive TCRs, according to a later genetic analysis. In an earlier analysis of approximately 600 of the donors, most TCR beta V segments were observed in productive rearrangements about 87% or about 30% of the time, broadly matching IMGT annotations. A later analysis found that TCR association rates varied across HLA loci, with DRB1 alleles showing the most associated TCRs and HLA-C alleles the fewest. Immune exposure information for the cohort was limited to CMV serostatus. In a later analysis, most CMV-associated TCR beta chains were found to appear HLA-restricted, with HLA associations seemingly driven largely by CMV exposure. Assigning TCR associations to individual alleles was difficult when HLA alleles, especially DR and DQ, strongly co-occurred. A later analysis found that HLA-associated TCR beta chains were more clonally expanded and had lower generation probabilities than equally common non-associated chains. The earlier analysis of fewer than 750 of the donors excluded approximately 15 rarely observed V segments, including chromosome 9 orphons, because counts were too low. At a false discovery rate of 0.05, a later analysis linked some 17,000 TCR beta sequences to specific HLA alleles. In a later analysis, several top co-occurrence clusters were reported to appear linked to parvovirus B19, influenza, CMV and Epstein-Barr virus. V-gene and J-gene trimming of TCR beta chains was associated with a missense DCLRE1C variant in a later genetic analysis, and the association was replicated in an independent cohort. Correlated functional status among segregating V segments might reflect linkage disequilibrium, but an unknown experimental factor could not be ruled out. A further reported finding was that TCR beta sequences accurately predicted the HLA-A and HLA-B alleles for most subjects in the first cohort. Because HLA typing was unavailable for some donors at each locus, only the typed subset was used in association tests. Presence/absence analyses assumed roughly uniform sequencing depth across donors, an assumption that may not hold. A few of the identified cytomegalovirus-associated TCR beta chains were confirmed in vitro to be specific for cytomegalovirus antigens. Because the 87-base-pair reads could not distinguish some IMGT-functional V segments, including TRBV6-2 and TRBV6-3, those segments were excluded. The authors suggested that the approach could potentially be extended to other disease states and immunological phenotypes. Across donors, most TCR sequences were observed very rarely, whereas some public TCRs were present in many individuals.

Sequences SGDLS (CDR1) and YYNGEE (CDR2) are obtained from the germline V gene. There are 17 amino acids in the CDR3, from cysteine to phenylalanine inclusive. The read is trimmed to its CDR3 DNA, 51 bases read in frame from base 1. The V and J ends are trimmed by 6 bases and 0 bases, leaving 21 bases between them. The receptor library was made with the immunoSEQ multiplex PCR assay. For the multiplex PCR, a mixture combining 60 forward primers for TCR Vbeta segments and 13 reverse primers for TCR Jbeta segments was used. Amplification of the CDR3 region of rearranged TCR beta genes was performed with a multiplex PCR assay on genomic DNA. The Illumina HiSeq System was used to sequence the amplified TCR beta libraries as 87-base-pair reads. Per the source publication's procedure: Across the roughly 600 repertoires, a later analysis counted some 81 million unique TCR beta chains, approximately 12 million of which were shared by at least two donors. Raw reads were error-corrected and collapsed into unique sequences with a nearest-neighbor algorithm that merged closely related sequences to remove PCR and sequencing errors. Alignment of CDR3 sequences to IMGT reference sequences was used to assign V, D and J gene segments. For a sequence to be retained, at least a six-nucleotide match to both a V gene segment and a J gene segment was required. A rearrangement was called productive if the CDR3 had no stop codons and remained in frame with V and J, and every other rearrangement was called non-productive. Following IMGT convention, CDR3 was defined as the stretch from the second conserved V-encoded cysteine up to the conserved J-encoded phenylalanine. The earlier analysis of 587 of the donors excluded sequences that lacked an unambiguous match to a single V gene segment. In an earlier analysis of about 590 of the donors, a V segment was called functional when productive rearrangements were above 56.7%, and segregating when the standard deviation between donors exceeded 5%. A statistical classification framework was developed to diagnose cytomegalovirus status using the catalog of TCR beta chain sequences. In a later analysis, TCR nucleotide sequences were compared against IMGT/GENE-DB human TR gene sequences so that V and J genes could be assigned. A later analysis assigned CDR3 sequences and most-parsimonious VDJ recombination scenarios with the TCRdist pipeline. A later analysis defined each TCR beta chain by its CDR3 amino acid sequence plus V-gene family, and excluded reads lacking a unique V-gene family. A later analysis removed several hundred highly shared, low-generation-probability nucleotide sequences to deal with suspected cross-contamination and a sequencing artifact. In a later analysis, a clonal expansion index for each public chain was calculated from normalized within-repertoire ranks of inferred template counts. In a later analysis, generation probabilities were computed with a VDJ recombination model fitted to out-of-frame rearrangements, and the resulting probabilities were checked against IGoR. Hypergeometric tests were used in a later analysis to score TCR-TCR, TCR-HLA and TCR-CMV co-occurrence, with a repertoire-size bias correction applied to the TCR pairs. A later analysis estimated false discovery rates by permuting HLA or CMV assignments 20 times. In a later analysis, co-occurring TCRs were grouped with DBSCAN, and TCRdist sequence similarity was added when clustering was performed within HLA-allele-positive subsets. For co-occurrence clustering, repertoires with fewer than 30,000 or more than 120,000 public chains were excluded, along with about five repertoires with anomalous nucleotide sharing. The source is immuneACCESS, and TCRdb retained only in-frame sequences with V and J called. Part of the clones is not carried over; for the studies checked, unresolved V genes explain less than half of this, and the remainder is unexplained. The DNA was the basis for D and trimming; V, J and clone size are from that table. The sample has about 140,000 clones on record, over 70% of them singletons. The ten largest clones represent about 1% of the sample.

In total, fewer than 750 healthy bone marrow donors made up the cohort. Cohort members were all nominally healthy when sampled, although unrecorded immune exposures were likely present. The donor tested CMV seronegative and was one of the 352 seronegative cohort members. A peripheral blood sample was provided by each donor, and peripheral blood mononuclear cells were used for TCR beta sequencing. Genomic DNA was extracted from the blood cell samples with the Qiagen DNeasy Blood Extraction Kit. Sequenced: PBMCs. The sequence came from a man aged 18 to 29 in good health and CMV-seronegative. The chain employs TRBV9 and TRBJ1-2, with no D gene named confidently. The DNA is TGTGCCAGCACCCTATACGACCAACTCGGAGCTAACTATGGCTACACCTTC. This gives the protein CASTLYDQLGANYGYTF.